The 16 T cell receptor beta chains reported below all come from one sample, sequenced in a study of Graves' ophthalmopathy and Graves' hyperthyroidism. RNA transcripts were the source from which TCR beta CDR3 regions were amplified. The library came from an HTBI-primed first-round RT-PCR and a second-round multiplex PCR. TCRdb re-derived calls from the multiplex PCR reads in MiXCR, one entry per CDR3 protein. Of approximately 160,000 distinct CDR3 sequences detected, 35% to 50% appear once; the ten largest clones hold around 8.9%. Sequencing was carried out using peripheral blood. The receptors shown here come from a man aged 30-40 years with Graves' ophthalmopathy.

The rearrangement links TRBV6-1 to TRBJ1-1, with 10 positions matching TRBD1. J was trimmed by 0 bases and V by 6 bases; bases with no gene match: 4. The germline V gene has CDR1 MNHNS and CDR2 SASEGT. This CDR3 has 15 residues. The CDR3 loop is CASSDRGRLNTEAFF. The CDR3 DNA follows: TGTGCCAGCAGCGACAGGGGGCGGTTGAACACTGAAGCTTTCTTT.

This chain uses TRBV30 with TRBJ1-2; 7 bases align to TRBD1. Germline V gene lookup returns CDR1 GTSNPN and CDR2 SVGIG (reference sequence). V shed 3 bases and J 4 bases; nucleotides not matched to a gene: 5. The CDR3 runs to 13 residues. Here the CDR3 reads CAWSPGTAYGYTF. Here the CDR3 DNA reads TGTGCCTGGAGCCCCGGGACAGCCTATGGCTACACCTTC.

The chain employs TRBV28 and TRBJ2-4; D might be TRBD2 (7 bases). The CDR3 length is 16 residues. Trimming left V 1 base short and J 9 bases short, with 19 bases between. Germline V gene lookup returns CDR1 MDHEN and CDR2 SYDVKM. The CDR3 region has the DNA TGTGCCAGCAGTTTATTGACCGATAGGGGGGGCGGCATTCAGTACTTC. Its translation is CASSLLTDRGGGIQYF.

The chain couples TRBV7-2 to TRBJ2-2; 11 bases are a match to TRBD2. V was pared by 5 bases and J by 8 bases, with 7 bases of the junction left unmatched. The CDR3 is 15 amino acids. The V gene's germline CDR1 is SGHTA and CDR2 FQGNSA. The CDR3 spells CASSTPSSGRGELFF. The CDR3 DNA reads as TGTGCCAGCAGCACCCCGTCTAGCGGGAGGGGGGAGCTGTTTTTT.

The chain links TRBV2 to TRBJ2-7; D gene ambiguous. The germline CDR1 and CDR2 sequences are SNHLY and FYNNEI. Trimming cost V 5 bases and J 6 bases, with 14 bases left between them. The CDR3 covers 13 residues. For the CDR3, the DNA is TGTGCCAGCAGTTATCATACGAGAGTCGAGCAGTACTTC. This codes for CASSYHTRVEQYF.

This clonotype is a singleton in its sample. The chain couples TRBV6-5 to TRBJ2-7; D call uncertain. The CDR3 runs 16 residues. Germline CDR1 reads MNHEY; CDR2 reads SVGAGI. V shed 4 bases and J shed 0 bases, with 16 bases lying between them. CDR3 sequence (DNA): TGTGCCAGCAGTTTTGCCCCGGGCGGATCCTCCTACGAGCAGTACTTC. Translating gives CASSFAPGGSSYEQYF.

The chain recombines TRBV11-2 with TRBJ2-7; no firm D call. The V end lost 6 bases, the J end lost 2 bases, and 14 bases lay between the germline ends. Per germline, CDR1 SGHAT and CDR2 FQNNGV. This CDR3 has 14 amino acids. The CDR3 loop is CASSGPSDAYEQYF. The CDR3 region has the DNA TGTGCCAGCAGTGGACCTTCTGACGCCTACGAGCAGTACTTC.

This clonotype was counted at least ten times. The V gene is TRBV12-3 or TRBV12-4, the J gene TRBJ1-2; D call uncertain. This CDR3 contains 12 residues. V lost 7 bases and J lost 5, with 11 bases in between. This CDR3 is CASTSDGYGYTF. DNA for the CDR3: TGTGCCAGCACCAGCGACGGATATGGCTACACCTTC.

The rearrangement joins TRBV29-1 to TRBJ2-7; D is ambiguous. This CDR3 is 12 amino acids long. Germline CDR1 and CDR2: SQVTM and ANQGSEA. The V end lost 4 bases, the J end lost 1 base, and 8 bases lay between the germline ends. CDR3 protein: CSVADGSYEQYF. DNA of the CDR3: TGCAGCGTTGCTGACGGATCCTACGAGCAGTACTTC.

A few counts support this clonotype. The chain carries TRBV20-1 and TRBJ1-2; TRBD1 agrees at 10 bases. Germline trimming cut 5 bases from V and 8 bases from J; bases unmatched to any gene: 8. This CDR3 is 13 amino acids long. Germline V gene sequence: CDR1 DFQATT, CDR2 SNEGSKA (reference sequence). Here the CDR3 reads CSAEGTGEKGYTF. Written as DNA, the CDR3 is TGCAGTGCTGAAGGGACAGGGGAAAAGGGCTACACCTTC.

The V gene is TRBV7-9, the J gene TRBJ1-5; 9 positions match TRBD1. The CDR3 consists of 15 residues. The germline CDR1 and CDR2 sequences are SEHNR and FQNEAQ (reference sequence). V gave up 4 bases and J gave up 5 bases; unmatched junction bases: 6. Here the CDR3 reads CASSSGTGLDQPQHF. In nucleotides, the CDR3 is TGTGCCAGCAGCTCAGGGACAGGGCTAGATCAGCCCCAGCATTTT.

This rearrangement joins TRBV20-1 to TRBJ2-7; TRBD2 aligns across 11 bases. Germline-derived CDR1 and CDR2 are DFQATT and SNEGSKA (reference sequence). The CDR3 runs 12 residues. The CDR3, as DNA: TGCAGATTAGCGGGAGGGCCCAACGAGCAGTACTTC. It specifies CRLAGGPNEQYF.

There are many counts of this clonotype. The V gene is TRBV6-1, the J gene TRBJ2-7; TRBD1 agrees at 10 bases. Per the germline V gene, CDR1 is MNHNS and CDR2 is SASEGT. The junction had 3 bases not matched to a gene; V was cut back by 4 bases and J by 3 bases. The CDR3 spans 14 residues. CDR3 coding DNA: TGTGCCAGCAGTGGACAGGGGGCCAACTACGAGCAGTACTTC. It translates to CASSGQGANYEQYF.

This clonotype was counted ten times or more. Here the CDR3 reads CASSRMGLVYGYTF. The CDR3 coding sequence is TGTGCCAGCAGCCGTATGGGACTCGTATATGGCTACACCTTC. J is TRBJ1-2 and V is TRBV5-6, with D possibly being TRBD1 (5 bases). Between the trimmed V and J ends, which lost 4 bases and 5 bases, there was a span of 15 bases. Germline loops: CDR1 SGHDT, CDR2 YYEEEE. The CDR3 consists of 14 residues.

In this sample, this clonotype turned up once. The V and J genes are TRBV29-1 and TRBJ1-2; a weak D match, TRBD1 (6 bases). V dropped 5 bases and J dropped 8 bases, with 18 bases sitting between them. Germline V lookup: CDR1 SQVTM, CDR2 ANQGSEA. This CDR3 region has 13 residues. The DNA for the CDR3 is TGCAGCGTTACGATAGGGGGTACGGAAGGCTACACCTTC. It encodes CSVTIGGTEGYTF.

This clonotype was found a few times. The genes are TRBV12-3 or TRBV12-4 and TRBJ1-6; no definite D call. V lost 3 bases, J lost 10 bases, and 16 bases lay in between. The CDR3 covers 15 residues. The CDR3 protein is CASSFTPGGGSPLHF. CDR3 DNA sequence: TGTGCCAGCAGTTTTACGCCTGGCGGAGGGTCACCCCTCCACTTT.